A single sample gave rise to the 27 T cell receptor beta chains below, sequenced in a study of response to subunit inactivated influenza vaccine. A single record per CDR3 protein comes from TCRdb applying MiXCR to the RT-PCR reads. The sample gives a few hundred thousand distinct CDR3 sequences, approximately 23% of which show up once; around 10% is in the top ten. This sample comprised PBMCs from blood, obtained around 22 months after vaccination. These receptors were obtained from a man between 50 and 69 years old who received an inactivated influenza vaccine.

This clonotype was seen only a few times. The rearrangement uses TRBV2 and TRBJ2-5, with TRBD1 identical over 7 bases. After removal of 7 bases from V and 1 base from J, the junction contained 6 bases not matched to a gene. The CDR3 consists of 14 residues. The germline CDR1 and CDR2 sequences are SNHLY and FYNNEI. CDR3 loop: CASINDRVQETQYF. The CDR3 DNA reads as TGTGCCAGCATTAACGACAGGGTCCAAGAGACCCAGTACTTC.

Ten or more counts support this clonotype. The chain links TRBV18 to TRBJ1-1; no clear D. Germline V gene lookup returns CDR1 KGHSH and CDR2 LQKENI. The CDR3 loop spans 15 amino acids. V dropped 0 bases and J dropped 10 bases, with 18 bases sitting between them. In DNA form, the CDR3 reads TGTGCCAGCTCACCACCTTCCTCCACCCTTTTGGGAGCTTTCTTT. Its protein product is CASSPPSSTLLGAFF.

The J gene is TRBJ1-2, the V gene TRBV7-9; 9 nucleotides line up with TRBD1. Unmatched junction bases numbered 13, after V lost 6 bases and J lost 8 bases. The CDR3 runs to 15 residues. Germline V gene lookup returns CDR1 SEHNR and CDR2 FQNEAQ (reference sequence). The CDR3 loop reads CASSSAKQGAAGYTF. CDR3 DNA: TGTGCCAGCAGTTCTGCAAAACAGGGGGCTGCAGGCTACACCTTC.

This clonotype came up a few times. The V gene is TRBV10-3, the J gene TRBJ2-7; the D is unclear. The CDR3 extends over 15 amino acids. Looked up from germline, CDR1 is ENHRY and CDR2 is SYGVKD. Deletions cut 3 bases from V and 3 bases from J, with 15 bases between. The DNA for the CDR3 is TGTGCCATCAGTGAATCGGTGGGTATCTTCTACGAGCAGTACTTC. Amino acid sequence: CAISESVGIFYEQYF.

The CDR3 DNA is TGTGCCTGGAGTCCGCCCACACCTACGAACACCGGGGAGCTGTTTTTT. As protein: CAWSPPTPTNTGELFF. The V call is TRBV30, the J call TRBJ2-2; no reliable D call. This CDR3 contains 16 residues. V lost 2 bases and J lost 0, with 13 bases in between. Germline V gene lookup returns CDR1 GTSNPN and CDR2 SVGIG (reference sequence). The whole variable domain, filled in from reference TRBV30 and TRBJ2-2, reads SQTIHQWPATLVQPVGSPLSLECTVEGTSNPNLYWYRQAAGRGLQLLFYSVGIGQISSEVPQNLSASRPQDRQFILSSKKLLLSDSGFYLCAWSPPTPTNTGELFFGEGSRLTVL.

This clonotype was detected only a few times. Here the CDR3 DNA reads TGTGCCAGCTCACCCCGGAGGGGACAGGGCGGATTGAACACTGAAGCTTTCTTT. This sequence encodes CASSPRRGQGGLNTEAFF. The rearrangement uses TRBV18 and TRBJ1-1, with 9 bases matching TRBD1. Germline CDR1 and CDR2: KGHSH and LQKENI. This CDR3 is built from 18 residues. Trimming cost V 3 bases and J 0 bases; bases outside gene matches: 11.

J is TRBJ1-4 and V is TRBV4-3; the D gene is possibly TRBD1 (5 bases). Per germline, CDR1 LGHNA and CDR2 YSLEER. Trimming pared 0 bases from V and 6 bases from J, leaving 14 bases between. The CDR3 has 16 amino acids. This CDR3 reads CASSQDRWAGDEKLFF. Here the CDR3 DNA reads TGCGCCAGCAGCCAAGATCGGTGGGCGGGGGATGAAAAACTGTTTTTT.

The V and J genes are TRBV5-4 and TRBJ2-3; D gene unclear. This CDR3 spans 14 amino acids. With 2 bases removed from V and 3 bases from J, the gap between germline ends came to 10 bases. The germline V gene encodes CDR1 SGHNT and CDR2 YYREEE (reference sequence). The CDR3 region is CASSLGVETDTQYF. The CDR3 nucleotides read TGTGCCAGCAGCTTAGGTGTAGAGACAGATACGCAGTATTTT. The complete variable domain, with remaining parts taken from reference TRBV5-4 and TRBJ2-3, reads ETGVTQSPTHLIKTRGQQVTLRCSSQSGHNTVSWYQQALGQGPQFIFQYYREEENGRGNFPPRFSGLQFPNYSSELNVNALELDDSALYLCASSLGVETDTQYFGPGTRLTVL.

This clonotype was detected only a few times. The V call is TRBV7-7, the J call TRBJ2-5, with no clear D. In germline, CDR1 is SSHAT, CDR2 FNYEAQ (reference sequence). Trimming removed 3 bases from V and 5 bases from J, with 10 bases in between. The CDR3 spans 13 residues. For the CDR3, the DNA is TGTGCCAGCAGCTTTGGACCGAAGGAGACCCAGTACTTC. It specifies CASSFGPKETQYF.

This clonotype was seen ten or more times. J is TRBJ1-1 and V is TRBV5-1, with 8 bases fitting TRBD1. Germline V lookup: CDR1 SGHRS, CDR2 YFSETQ. The V and J ends lost 4 bases and 1 base, in that order; junction bases with no gene match: 6. The CDR3 runs to 15 residues. In nucleotides, the CDR3 is TGCGCCAGCAGCGGGTTAGGACAGGGGAACACTGAAGCTTTCTTT. Residues: CASSGLGQGNTEAFF. The full variable domain, its missing parts supplied by reference TRBV5-1 and TRBJ1-1, is KAGVTQTPRYLIKTRGQQVTLSCSPISGHRSVSWYQQTPGQGLQFLFEYFSETQRNKGNFPGRFSGRQFSNSRSEMNVSTLELGDSALYLCASSGLGQGNTEAFFGQGTRLTVV.

The genes are TRBV7-8 and TRBJ2-7; weak D call: TRBD1 (6 bases). CDR1 is SGHVS and CDR2 is FQNEAQ in the germline V gene. The CDR3 contains 16 residues. Trimming took off 4 bases at V and 7 bases at J, with 23 bases between the two ends. This CDR3 is CASSSRQALGSGEQYF. The CDR3 DNA is TGTGCCAGCAGCTCAAGACAGGCCCTGGGGTCGGGGGAGCAGTACTTC.

This clonotype was detected many times. J is TRBJ2-1 and V is TRBV29-1; D is tentatively TRBD1 or TRBD2 (5 bases each). This CDR3 is 14 amino acids long. With 4 bases removed from V and 6 bases from J, the gap between germline ends came to 16 bases. Germline V CDR1 and CDR2: SQVTM, ANQGSEA. Here the CDR3 DNA reads TGCAGCGTTGCCAGGTGGGACCTAGGCAATGAGCAGTTCTTC. Amino acids: CSVARWDLGNEQFF.

The rearrangement joins TRBV3-1 to TRBJ1-4; D is undetermined. Germline V CDR1 and CDR2: LGHDT, YNNKEL (reference sequence). The CDR3 length is 16 residues. Trimming left V 4 bases short and J 6 bases short, with 18 bases between. CDR3 sequence: CASSPGWRTRDEKLFF. CDR3 bases: TGTGCCAGCAGCCCCGGCTGGAGGACGAGGGATGAAAAACTGTTTTTT.

This rearrangement joins TRBV27 to TRBJ2-1, with D possibly TRBD2 on 5 matching bases. CDR3 length: 14 residues. The germline V gene encodes CDR1 MNHEY and CDR2 SMNVEV (reference sequence). Trimming pared 4 bases from V and 7 bases from J, leaving 14 bases between. This CDR3 reads CASSYSRAANEQFF. CDR3 coding DNA: TGTGCCAGCAGTTACAGTCGAGCGGCAAATGAGCAGTTCTTC.

This clonotype came up a few times. The rearrangement joins TRBV6-2 or TRBV6-3 to TRBJ2-5, with 10 positions matching TRBD2. The CDR3 spans 19 residues. The J segment lost 2 bases and the V segment lost 0 bases, leaving 12 bases of the junction unmatched. Per the germline V gene, CDR1 is MNHEY and CDR2 is SVGEGT. The chain's CDR3 is CASSYSLLAGEWWQETQYF. The CDR3 DNA reads as TGTGCCAGCAGTTACTCCCTCCTAGCGGGAGAATGGTGGCAAGAGACCCAGTACTTC.

The chain employs TRBV5-1 and TRBJ1-5; D remains unclear. Trimming removed 0 bases at V and 2 bases at J, with 9 bases between. This CDR3 has 15 amino acids. The germline CDR1 and CDR2 sequences are SGHRS and YFSETQ. This chain's CDR3 is CASSLAPDGNQPQHF. The CDR3 DNA is TGCGCCAGCAGCTTGGCACCAGATGGCAATCAGCCCCAGCATTTT.

This clonotype appeared a few times. The V gene is TRBV6-5, the J gene TRBJ2-1; D unresolved. The length of the CDR3 is 14 residues. Germline V gene lookup returns CDR1 MNHEY and CDR2 SVGAGI. Trimming removed 2 bases from V and 0 bases from J, with 5 bases in between. The CDR3 nucleotides are TGTGCCAGCAGTTACAGTCTCTCCTACAATGAGCAGTTCTTC. Translation gives CASSYSLSYNEQFF.

This clonotype was detected ten times or more. The chain joins TRBV7-8 to TRBJ1-3, with D unresolved. Germline values: CDR1 SGHVS, CDR2 FQNEAQ. The CDR3 consists of 13 residues. The germline V and J ends were trimmed by 9 bases and 0 bases, with 9 bases remaining between them. For the CDR3, the DNA is TGTGCCAGTAGGAGTCACTCTGGAAACACCATATATTTT. This sequence encodes CASRSHSGNTIYF.

This chain connects TRBV6-2 or TRBV6-3 to TRBJ2-7, with 11 bases identical to TRBD1. Germline V gives CDR1 MNHEY, CDR2 SVGEGT. The CDR3 loop spans 15 amino acids. The ends lost 5 bases at V and 3 bases at J; junction bases unmatched: 6. The CDR3 protein is CASSKPGQGVYEQYF. The DNA of the CDR3 is TGTGCCAGCAGTAAACCGGGACAGGGGGTCTACGAGCAGTACTTC.

This rearrangement joins TRBV4-2 to TRBJ1-4, with 8 nucleotides matching TRBD1. Per the germline V gene, CDR1 is LGHNA and CDR2 is YNFKEQ. V dropped 0 bases and J dropped 7; count of bases not matched to a gene: 4. The CDR3 has 15 amino acids. This chain's CDR3 is CASSQETGVSEKLFF. CDR3 nucleotide sequence: TGTGCCAGCAGCCAAGAGACAGGGGTGAGTGAAAAACTGTTTTTT.

The CDR3 here is CASSQEQGANYGYTF. The CDR3 DNA reads as TGTGCCAGCAGCCAGGAACAGGGGGCTAACTATGGCTACACCTTC. This chain links TRBV4-2 with TRBJ1-2; TRBD1 matches 8 bases. The germline CDR1 and CDR2 sequences are LGHNA and YNFKEQ. After removal of 3 bases from V and 0 bases from J, the junction contained 3 bases not matched to a gene. The CDR3 is 15 residues long.

This clonotype has a handful of counts. This chain links TRBV20-1 with TRBJ1-1; possibly TRBD1 for D (5 bases). The CDR3 has 15 amino acids. Germline V CDR1 and CDR2: DFQATT, SNEGSKA (reference sequence). The ends were cut back, 6 bases at V and 5 bases at J, with 22 bases in the middle. The CDR3 DNA is TGCAGTGCGGAGGGCCGGCGTGAGGGGCGGACTGAAGCTTTCTTT. Its protein product is CSAEGRREGRTEAFF.

In this sample, this clonotype turned up a few times. The chain employs TRBV6-1 and TRBJ1-4; D call uncertain. CDR1 and CDR2 (germline): MNHNS, SASEGT. This CDR3 comprises 13 residues. Trimming stripped 7 bases from V and 7 bases from J, with 13 bases between. CDR3 region: CASTKNQGEKLFF. CDR3 coding DNA: TGTGCCAGCACCAAGAATCAAGGTGAAAAACTGTTTTTT.

The chain couples TRBV5-1 to TRBJ2-1; 8 bases align to TRBD1. The CDR3 extends over 16 amino acids. The germline gives CDR1 SGHRS, CDR2 YFSETQ. The V and J ends lost 0 bases and 1 base, in that order; junction bases with no gene match: 3. Here the CDR3 DNA reads TGCGCCAGCAGCTTGGCAGGGGGCTATTCCTACAATGAGCAGTTCTTC. As protein: CASSLAGGYSYNEQFF.

This clonotype was observed a handful of times. The rearrangement joins TRBV2 to TRBJ2-7; 11 positions match TRBD1. V gave up 7 bases and J gave up 2 bases; unmatched junction bases: 10. Per the germline V gene, CDR1 is SNHLY and CDR2 is FYNNEI. This CDR3 has 16 residues. The chain's CDR3 is CASTTRPGQGAYEQYF. The CDR3 DNA sequence: TGTGCCAGCACCACCCGACCGGGACAGGGGGCCTACGAGCAGTACTTC.

This clonotype was detected only a few times. The V and J genes are TRBV7-2 and TRBJ1-4; D may be TRBD1 (5 bases). This CDR3 spans 16 amino acids. Germline loops: CDR1 SGHTA, CDR2 FQGNSA. Trimming removed 7 bases from V and 0 bases from J, with 15 bases in between. The CDR3 nucleotides are TGTGCCAGCATCATGCCGGAACAGGCAACTAATGAAAAACTGTTTTTT. This gives the protein CASIMPEQATNEKLFF.

The chain couples TRBV9 to TRBJ2-5, with D tentatively TRBD2 (6 bases). V was shortened by 4 bases and J by 5 bases, with 18 bases between the two germline ends. The CDR3 is 15 residues long. CDR1 is SGDLS and CDR2 is YYNGEE in the germline V gene. In nucleotides, the CDR3 is TGTGCCAGCAGCTCTCCCGGAGGGTCTTTCGAGACCCAGTACTTC. As protein: CASSSPGGSFETQYF.